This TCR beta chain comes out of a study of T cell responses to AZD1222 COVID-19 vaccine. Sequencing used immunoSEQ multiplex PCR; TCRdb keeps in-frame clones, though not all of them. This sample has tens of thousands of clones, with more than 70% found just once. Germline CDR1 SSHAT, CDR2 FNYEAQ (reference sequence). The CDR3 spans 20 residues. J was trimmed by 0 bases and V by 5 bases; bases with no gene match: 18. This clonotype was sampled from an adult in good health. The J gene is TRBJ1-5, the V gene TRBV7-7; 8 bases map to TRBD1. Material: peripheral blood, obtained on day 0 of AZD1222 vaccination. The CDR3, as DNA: TGTGCCAGCAGCCCTAGGGCCTGTGGTGGACAGGGCCCTAGCAATCAGCCCCAGCATTTT. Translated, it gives CASSPRACGGQGPSNQPQHF.